The rows below give T cell receptor beta chains drawn from one sample of a study of patients and donors after allogeneic stem cell transplantation. TCRdb ran MiXCR on the RT-PCR reads and lists one entry per CDR3 protein. Here the sample spans 800,000 to 1,000,000 distinct CDR3 sequences, about 20% being singletons. Sequencing was performed on blood, either unsorted or a sorted T cell fraction (not recorded which). The source of these receptors is a human donor who was either an allogeneic HSCT recipient or a stem cell or donor lymphocyte infusion donor (not recorded which). It is not recorded whose cells these are; they may come from a transplant donor. Both conserved end residues are part of each CDR3. The D gene is left open where the match is weak. A row's size may be missing; if present it is once, few, many or a size class.

j_call | d_call | clone_size | cdr3_length | v_call | cdr3_nt | cdr3_aa
TRBJ2-2 | TRBD2 | - | 14 | TRBV6-2/TRBV6-3 | TGTGCCAGCAGTCTCGGACTAGAAACCGGGGAGCTGTTTTTT | CASSLGLETGELFF
TRBJ1-5 | - | - | 16 | TRBV19 | TGTGCCAGTAGTATGAGGTGGGGACCTAACCGGCAGCCCCAGCATTTT | CASSMRWGPNRQPQHF
TRBJ2-7 | - | - | 14 | TRBV10-3 | TGTGCCATCAGTGAGGACAAGCTGTCCTACGAGCAGTACTTC | CAISEDKLSYEQYF
TRBJ2-2 | TRBD2 | few | 18 | TRBV4-3 | TGCGCCAGCAGAGTGGAAGCGAGCGGGGGCTCGAACACCGGGGAGCTGTTTTTT | CASRVEASGGSNTGELFF
TRBJ1-1 | - | few | 13 | TRBV20-1 | TGCAGTGCACAGTATTCCCTGAACACTGAAGCTTTCTTT | CSAQYSLNTEAFF
TRBJ2-7 | TRBD1 | - | 13 | TRBV29-1 | TGCAGCGTTGAAGTCCAACGCCGGGACAGGGTTTACTTC | CSVEVQRRDRVYF
TRBJ2-1 | - | - | 14 | TRBV6-4 | TGTGCCAGCAGCTTATTCCGCCAATCTAGGGAGCAGTTCTTC | CASSLFRQSREQFF
TRBJ2-7 | - | few | 18 | TRBV12-3/TRBV12-4 | TGTGCCAGCAGTTTATCCCGAGGGCGTAGCACGCGATCCTACGAGCAGTACTTC | CASSLSRGRSTRSYEQYF
TRBJ1-4 | TRBD1 | - | 12 | TRBV2 | TGTGCCAGCACGGGACAGGGTGAAAAACTGTTTTTT | CASTGQGEKLFF
TRBJ1-3 | - | few | 14 | TRBV10-3 | TGTGCCATCAGTGCTGGACATTCCGGAAACACCATATATTTT | CAISAGHSGNTIYF
TRBJ1-5 | - | - | 13 | TRBV9 | TGTGCCAGCAGTCTTAAATTAGATCAGCCCCAGCATTTT | CASSLKLDQPQHF
TRBJ2-7 | TRBD2 | - | 15 | TRBV3-1 | TGTGCCAGCAGCCACGGTGCGGGGGGGCATTACGAGCAGTACTTC | CASSHGAGGHYEQYF
TRBJ1-4 | - | - | 13 | TRBV21-1 | TGTGCCAGCCCCCAGCCGTGGAGTGAAAAACTGTTTTTT | CASPQPWSEKLFF
TRBJ1-1 | - | many | 14 | TRBV4-1 | TGCGCCAGCAGCCAAGTGAGGGGAACCACTGAAGCTTTCTTT | CASSQVRGTTEAFF
TRBJ1-2 | - | few | 13 | TRBV12-3/TRBV12-4 | TGTGCCAGCATGAAGGGACGAAGCTATGGCTACACCTTC | CASMKGRSYGYTF
TRBJ2-5 | - | - | 17 | TRBV24-1 | TGTGCCACCAGTGATTTGCGGTCAGGCGGAAATCAAGAGACCCAGTACTTC | CATSDLRSGGNQETQYF
TRBJ2-1 | - | - | 16 | TRBV25-1 | TGTGCCAGCAGTGAATTGGGGGGCGGGAGAGGTGATGAGCAGTTCTTC | CASSELGGGRGDEQFF
TRBJ2-2 | - | - | 15 | TRBV12-3/TRBV12-4 | TGTGCCAGCAGTTTAGGGACTGCGGTGTTCGGGGAGCTGTTTTTT | CASSLGTAVFGELFF
TRBJ2-7 | - | few | 16 | TRBV19 | TGTGCCAGTAGTATAGTTAAACACGGGTCCTCCTACGAGCAGTACTTC | CASSIVKHGSSYEQYF
TRBJ1-6 | - | - | 18 | TRBV9 | TGTGCCAGCAGCCATACGCCTAGAACAGGGAGCCATAATTCACCCCTCCACTTT | CASSHTPRTGSHNSPLHF
TRBJ2-7 | - | few | 17 | TRBV2 | TGTGCCAGCAGTGAAGGTAGTAGCTGGCCCACTTCCTACGAGCAGTACTTC | CASSEGSSWPTSYEQYF
TRBJ1-1 | - | - | 15 | TRBV7-9 | TGTGCCAGCAGCTTAGGGGGAGGGTCGGTCGCTGAAGCTTTCTTT | CASSLGGGSVAEAFF
TRBJ2-1 | TRBD2 | - | 18 | TRBV7-3 | TGTGCCAGCAGCCCACGGGACACCGGGACTAGCGTTAACAATGAGCAGTTCTTC | CASSPRDTGTSVNNEQFF
TRBJ2-1 | - | few | 11 | TRBV12-3/TRBV12-4 | TGTGCCAGCACCTCTGGGTGGGGACAGTTCTTC | CASTSGWGQFF
TRBJ2-1 | TRBD1 | few | 13 | TRBV6-2/TRBV6-3 | TGTGCCAGCAGCAGGACAGGGTCCAATGAGCAGTTCTTC | CASSRTGSNEQFF
TRBJ2-2 | - | few | 15 | TRBV7-9 | TGTGCCAGCAGCTTAACTCTACTAGCAGACGGGGAGCTGTTTTTT | CASSLTLLADGELFF
TRBJ2-7 | - | few | 16 | TRBV5-1 | TGCGCCAGCAGCTTGGTAGGTCAGCCACTCTCCTACGAGCAGTACTTC | CASSLVGQPLSYEQYF
TRBJ2-3 | - | few | 14 | TRBV5-1 | TGCGCCAGCGGACAAAAGGTTGGTCGAGATACGCAGTATTTT | CASGQKVGRDTQYF
TRBJ1-1 | - | - | 15 | TRBV5-1 | TGCGCCAGCAGCTTGCCATCAACAGGGTACACTGAAGCTTTCTTT | CASSLPSTGYTEAFF
TRBJ1-3 | - | - | 12 | TRBV6-5 | TGTGCCACTGAGTCGGCTGGAAACACCATATATTTT | CATESAGNTIYF
TRBJ1-2 | - | - | 14 | TRBV7-9 | TGTGCCAGCAGCTCCTCCCCCAGTAACTATGGCTACACCTTC | CASSSSPSNYGYTF
TRBJ2-7 | - | - | 17 | TRBV11-1 | TGTGCCAGCAGCTCGTCCCTGACAGGGACTTTCCCATACGAGCAGTACTTC | CASSSSLTGTFPYEQYF
TRBJ1-1 | - | few | 15 | TRBV7-6 | TGTGCCAGCAGCTTAACTAGGGGTCCAAACACTGAAGCTTTCTTT | CASSLTRGPNTEAFF
TRBJ2-2 | TRBD2 | - | 11 | TRBV6-1 | TGTGCCCCGGGGGGGACCGGGGAGCTGTTTTTT | CAPGGTGELFF
TRBJ1-1 | - | - | 15 | TRBV20-1 | TGCAGTGCGGAAGGAATGGGACGGGGGAACACTGAAGCTTTCTTT | CSAEGMGRGNTEAFF
TRBJ1-2 | - | few | 10 | TRBV9 | TGTGCCAGCAAAAGCAAAGGCTACACCTTC | CASKSKGYTF
TRBJ2-3 | - | many | 15 | TRBV10-3 | TGTGCCATCAGTGAGTCTCATGGCAGCACAGATACGCAGTATTTT | CAISESHGSTDTQYF
TRBJ2-7 | - | - | 15 | TRBV9 | TGTGCCAGCAGCGCTTTGGGCGGGACAGCTTACGAGCAGTACTTC | CASSALGGTAYEQYF
TRBJ2-2 | - | few | 15 | TRBV5-6 | TGTGCCAGCAGGGGGTCGACAACGAACACCGGGGAGCTGTTTTTT | CASRGSTTNTGELFF
TRBJ1-1 | - | many | 14 | TRBV10-3 | TGTGCCATCACCCAACAGGGAACGAACACTGAAGCTTTCTTT | CAITQQGTNTEAFF
TRBJ2-1 | TRBD1 | many | 13 | TRBV12-3/TRBV12-4 | TGTGCCACTCGGACAGGCGCCTACAATGAGCAGTTCTTC | CATRTGAYNEQFF
TRBJ2-7 | - | - | 14 | TRBV12-3/TRBV12-4 | TGTGCCAGCAGCTTGGGGGAGGCCTCCTACGAGCAGTACTTC | CASSLGEASYEQYF
TRBJ2-5 | TRBD1 | - | 15 | TRBV12-3/TRBV12-4 | TGTGCCAGCAGTCAGCAGCCAGGGGGAAGAGAGACCCAGTACTTC | CASSQQPGGRETQYF
TRBJ2-7 | TRBD2 | few | 16 | TRBV7-8 | TGTGCCAGCAGCCTCCAGACTAGCGGGAGGTTGTTGGAGCAGTACTTC | CASSLQTSGRLLEQYF
TRBJ2-7 | - | many | 15 | TRBV7-2 | TGTGCCAGCACCCTTTGGGCAGGGGCCTCCTACGAGCAGTACTTC | CASTLWAGASYEQYF
TRBJ1-5 | - | - | 11 | TRBV2 | TGTGCCAGCAGAGTGGGCCAGCCCCAGCATTTT | CASRVGQPQHF
TRBJ1-1 | - | many | 16 | TRBV6-2/TRBV6-3 | TGTGCCAGCAGTTACCGGGAGTCGGTACTTACGGCTGAAGCTTTCTTT | CASSYRESVLTAEAFF
TRBJ1-2 | TRBD1 | - | 14 | TRBV6-1 | TGTGCCAGCACTTCCGGACAGGGGCACTATGGCTACACCTTC | CASTSGQGHYGYTF
TRBJ1-3 | - | few | 15 | TRBV12-3/TRBV12-4 | TGTGCCAGCAGCCTTTCCGTGAATAACGGAAACACCATATATTTT | CASSLSVNNGNTIYF
TRBJ2-3 | TRBD2 | - | 16 | TRBV6-1 | TGTGCCAGCAGTCGTAGGTCCGGGACTAACTTCATCACGCAGTATTTT | CASSRRSGTNFITQYF
TRBJ2-5 | - | - | 16 | TRBV9 | TGTGCCAGCAGCGTAGGCCCAGCTAACCCCCAAGAGACCCAGTACTTC | CASSVGPANPQETQYF